This passage covers 27 T cell receptor beta chains from one sample sequenced in a study of OX40 agonist ivuxolimab in advanced cancers. Repertoires were generated with immunoSEQ multiplex PCR, while TCRdb's copy carries only in-frame clones and drops some. Among about 35,000 clones listed, around four fifths were seen once. The sample was CD4+ or CD8+ T cells sorted from blood, taken in a trial of the OX40 agonist ivuxolimab. The receptors were gathered from an adult with an advanced solid tumor such as melanoma, head and neck, liver or kidney cancer.

The CDR3 sequence is CASSGGQETQYF. The CDR3 DNA sequence: TGTGCCAGCAGCGGGGGCCAAGAGACCCAGTACTTC. The rearrangement uses TRBV5-5 and TRBJ2-5; D is perhaps TRBD1 or TRBD2 (5 bases each). The length of the CDR3 is 12 residues. In germline, CDR1 is SGHKS, CDR2 YYEKEE (reference sequence). The V gene lost 4 bases and the J gene lost 1 base, with 5 bases spanning the gap.

V usage is TRBV27 and J usage is TRBJ2-1; D may be TRBD2 (5 bases). CDR3 length equals 16 residues. Germline lookup yields CDR1 MNHEY and CDR2 SMNVEV (reference sequence). Deletions cut 2 bases from V and 1 base from J, with 12 bases between. The CDR3 region is CASSLIGLRSYNEQFF. As DNA, the CDR3 is TGTGCCAGCAGTTTAATAGGACTTAGATCCTACAATGAGCAGTTCTTC.

This chain uses TRBV5-1 with TRBJ2-5, with TRBD1 matching over 8 bases. The V gene end was trimmed by 3 bases and the J gene end by 4 bases; junction bases not matched to a gene: 5. The CDR3 covers 14 residues. CDR1 and CDR2 (germline): SGHRS, YFSETQ. The CDR3 coding sequence is TGCGCCAGCAGCTCAGGGACAGGAGGAGAGACCCAGTACTTC. It specifies CASSSGTGGETQYF.

This rearrangement joins TRBV27 to TRBJ2-1; either TRBD1 or TRBD2 may supply D (5 bases each). The V end lost 1 base, the J end lost 5 bases, and 12 bases lay between the germline ends. Germline loops: CDR1 MNHEY, CDR2 SMNVEV (reference sequence). The CDR3 has 15 residues. The CDR3 loop is CASSLFSGPNNEQFF. The CDR3 bases are TGTGCCAGCAGTTTATTCTCGGGGCCAAACAATGAGCAGTTCTTC.

The chain employs TRBV7-8 and TRBJ2-7; no reliable D call. CDR3 length equals 14 residues. Trimming left V 2 bases short and J 2 bases short, with 10 bases between. The germline CDR1 and CDR2 sequences are SGHVS and FQNEAQ. The chain's CDR3 is CASSLPGSTYEQYF. In DNA, the CDR3 is TGTGCCAGCAGCTTACCCGGCTCGACCTACGAGCAGTACTTC.

This clone has more than one count but fewer than ten. The rearrangement links TRBV7-3 to TRBJ2-1, with D hard to call. This CDR3 region has 15 residues. Per germline, CDR1 SGHTA and CDR2 FQGTGA. V was cut by 2 bases and J by 5 bases, with 13 bases left in between. CDR3 nucleotide sequence: TGTGCCAGCAGCTTAGGTATTTTGCGCGACAATGAGCAGTTCTTC. Protein sequence: CASSLGILRDNEQFF.

The rearrangement links TRBV10-3 to TRBJ1-2, with 12 nucleotides matching TRBD1. Germline lookup yields CDR1 ENHRY and CDR2 SYGVKD. CDR3 size: 15 residues. Trimming at V came to 10 bases and at J to 4 bases, leaving 10 bases not matched to a gene. CDR3 sequence: CATLTGTGGGYGYTF. The CDR3 DNA is TGTGCCACCCTCACCGGGACAGGGGGCGGCTATGGCTACACCTTC.

The chain carries TRBV6-5 and TRBJ2-3; TRBD2 might be the D (5 bases). The V and J ends lost 7 bases and 0 bases respectively, with 14 bases between them. This CDR3 has 15 amino acids. Looked up from germline, CDR1 is MNHEY and CDR2 is SVGAGI. The CDR3 bases are TGTGCCAGCATCCCCGGACTGTCTAGCACAGATACGCAGTATTTT. Protein sequence: CASIPGLSSTDTQYF.

The V gene is TRBV5-1, the J gene TRBJ2-7; D remains unclear. The CDR3 spans 12 residues. Between the trimmed V and J ends, which lost 1 base and 1 base, there was a span of 3 bases. Germline V gives CDR1 SGHRS, CDR2 YFSETQ. CDR3 in amino acids: CASSLTSYEQYF. In nucleotides, the CDR3 is TGCGCCAGCAGCTTGACTTCCTACGAGCAGTACTTC. Filled out from reference TRBV5-1 and TRBJ2-7, the complete variable domain reads KAGVTQTPRYLIKTRGQQVTLSCSPISGHRSVSWYQQTPGQGLQFLFEYFSETQRNKGNFPGRFSGRQFSNSRSEMNVSTLELGDSALYLCASSLTSYEQYFGPGTRLTVT.

This chain connects TRBV27 to TRBJ2-2; 13 nucleotides line up with TRBD2. Germline CDR1 reads MNHEY; CDR2 reads SMNVEV (reference sequence). The CDR3 has 18 residues. Germline trimming cut 2 bases from V and 5 bases from J; bases unmatched to any gene: 8. The CDR3 DNA reads TGTGCCAGCAGTTTAACCCCCTGGACTAGCGGGGGAACCGGGGAGCTGTTTTTT. Translated: CASSLTPWTSGGTGELFF.

The chain joins TRBV15 to TRBJ1-4; the D is unclear. This CDR3 has 15 residues. Germline V gene sequence: CDR1 LNHNV, CDR2 YYDKDF (reference sequence). Deletions cut 8 bases from V and 6 bases from J, with 19 bases between. CDR3 in amino acids: CATSSPQTLDEKLFF. CDR3 in DNA: TGTGCCACCTCTTCGCCACAGACCCTTGATGAAAAACTGTTTTTT. Together with reference TRBV15 and TRBJ1-4, the CDR3 gives the full variable domain: DAMVIQNPRYQVTQFGKPVTLSCSQTLNHNVMYWYQQKSSQAPKLLFHYYDKDFNNEADTPDNFQSRRPNTSFCFLDIRSPGLGDTAMYLCATSSPQTLDEKLFFGSGTQLSVL.

The V gene is TRBV5-1, the J gene TRBJ1-3; D gene ambiguous. Trimming removed 4 bases from V and 2 bases from J, with 7 bases in between. Per germline, CDR1 SGHRS and CDR2 YFSETQ. This CDR3 is 13 amino acids long. The CDR3 region is CASSPYTGNTIYF. For the CDR3, the DNA is TGCGCCAGCAGCCCCTATACTGGAAACACCATATATTTT.

This clone was detected only a few times. The chain recombines TRBV5-5 with TRBJ1-5; no clear D gene. V was trimmed by 3 bases and J by 9 bases, leaving 16 bases between them. This CDR3 is 14 amino acids long. Germline V gene data show CDR1 as SGHKS and CDR2 as YYEKEE (reference sequence). CDR3 residues: CASSSTDLRGPQHF. CDR3 coding DNA: TGTGCCAGCAGCTCGACGGACCTGAGAGGGCCCCAGCATTTT.

V and J are TRBV9 and TRBJ2-2; D is perhaps TRBD1 or TRBD2 (6 bases each). Germline V lookup: CDR1 SGDLS, CDR2 YYNGEE. Trimming took 1 base from V and 4 from J, leaving 11 bases between them. The CDR3 length is 15 residues. CDR3 sequence reads: CASSVSGASTGELFF. The CDR3 DNA reads as TGTGCCAGCAGCGTATCGGGGGCGAGCACCGGGGAGCTGTTTTTT.

The chain has TRBV6-5 and TRBJ1-6; the D gene is possibly TRBD1 (5 bases). This CDR3 spans 15 amino acids. Per the germline V gene, CDR1 is MNHEY and CDR2 is SVGAGI. Trimming removed 5 bases from V and 7 bases from J, with 15 bases in between. CDR3: CASSPGTYRNSPLHF. The CDR3 DNA reads as TGTGCCAGCAGTCCTGGGACTTACAGGAATTCACCCCTCCACTTT.

The chain couples TRBV5-6 to TRBJ1-5; D is unresolved. The V end lost 0 bases, the J end lost 6 bases, and 10 bases lay between the germline ends. Germline V gene lookup returns CDR1 SGHDT and CDR2 YYEEEE. CDR3 length: 14 amino acids. The CDR3 region is CASSLAGFGQPQHF. The CDR3 bases are TGTGCCAGCAGCTTGGCCGGGTTCGGTCAGCCCCAGCATTTT.

V usage is TRBV30 and J usage is TRBJ1-1, with D perhaps matching TRBD1 (5 bases). The V gene's germline CDR1 is GTSNPN and CDR2 SVGIG (reference sequence). The length of the CDR3 is 14 residues. The V and J ends lost 0 bases and 0 bases respectively, with 8 bases between them. CDR3 protein: CAWSVRGLNTEAFF. CDR3 DNA sequence: TGTGCCTGGAGTGTACGGGGGTTGAACACTGAAGCTTTCTTT. Based on the CDR3 plus reference TRBV30 and TRBJ1-1, the full variable domain is SQTIHQWPATLVQPVGSPLSLECTVEGTSNPNLYWYRQAAGRGLQLLFYSVGIGQISSEVPQNLSASRPQDRQFILSSKKLLLSDSGFYLCAWSVRGLNTEAFFGQGTRLTVV.

The chain couples TRBV5-1 to TRBJ2-7; 10 bases are shared with TRBD1. Germline V lookup: CDR1 SGHRS, CDR2 YFSETQ. After removal of 5 bases from V and 3 bases from J, the junction contained 5 bases not matched to a gene. This CDR3 spans 14 amino acids. In nucleotides, the CDR3 is TGCGCCAGCAGATCCGGACAGGGGGGCTACGAGCAGTACTTC. Amino acid sequence: CASRSGQGGYEQYF.

V gene TRBV5-6 combines with J gene TRBJ2-5; D uncertain. Trimming pared 0 bases from V and 1 base from J, leaving 7 bases between. Germline CDR1 and CDR2: SGHDT and YYEEEE. This CDR3 has 14 amino acids. Here the CDR3 reads CASSLGSAQETQYF. In DNA form, the CDR3 reads TGTGCCAGCAGCTTGGGGAGCGCCCAAGAGACCCAGTACTTC.

The V call is TRBV19, the J call TRBJ1-5; D not certain. Germline V gives CDR1 LNHDA, CDR2 SQIVND (reference sequence). V shed 4 bases and J shed 3 bases, with 7 bases lying between them. The CDR3 spans 13 residues. The CDR3 coding sequence is TGTGCCAGTAGTAACACCTACAATCAGCCCCAGCATTTT. Translation: CASSNTYNQPQHF.

This clone was counted a few times. The chain joins TRBV28 to TRBJ2-1, with 7 bases identical to TRBD1. Trimming took 6 bases from V and 10 from J; bases not matched to a gene: 6. Germline-derived CDR1 and CDR2 are MDHEN and SYDVKM. The CDR3 extends over 12 amino acids. The CDR3 sequence is CASRQGLWEQFF. CDR3 sequence (DNA): TGTGCCAGCAGACAGGGGCTTTGGGAGCAGTTCTTC.

This chain joins TRBV27 and TRBJ1-5, with D unclear. Germline-derived CDR1 and CDR2 are MNHEY and SMNVEV (reference sequence). The CDR3 totals 15 residues. V lost 5 bases and J lost 3, with 14 bases in between. In DNA form, the CDR3 reads TGTGCCAGCAGTCCAAATTTCGGCATCAATCAGCCCCAGCATTTT. Translation gives CASSPNFGINQPQHF.

This clone has only one observation. V is TRBV6-4 and J is TRBJ1-2; D is undetermined. From germline, CDR1 is MRHNA and CDR2 SNTAGT. This CDR3 spans 12 amino acids. V was pared by 3 bases and J by 7 bases, with 9 bases between. This CDR3 reads CASSEMGGGYTF. DNA of the CDR3: TGTGCCAGCAGTGAAATGGGAGGTGGCTACACCTTC.

This clone was seen just once. The rearrangement joins TRBV5-6 to TRBJ1-4; D is ambiguous. Trimming removed 3 bases at V and 0 bases at J, with 18 bases between. Germline values: CDR1 SGHDT, CDR2 YYEEEE. The CDR3 runs to 18 residues. CDR3 in amino acids: CASSSYYRDVATNEKLFF. In nucleotides, the CDR3 is TGTGCCAGCAGCTCATACTACCGCGACGTTGCAACTAATGAAAAACTGTTTTTT.

J is TRBJ2-3 and V is TRBV4-1; D possibly corresponds to TRBD2 (5 bases). This CDR3 region has 17 residues. Trimming pared 0 bases from V and 0 bases from J, leaving 13 bases between. CDR1 and CDR2 from the germline V gene are MGHRA and YSYEKL. The CDR3 spells CASSQDSSGYSTDTQYF. CDR3 in DNA: TGCGCCAGCAGCCAAGATTCCAGCGGATATAGCACAGATACGCAGTATTTT.

This clone was seen just once. The chain links TRBV28 to TRBJ2-3; 7 positions match TRBD2. CDR1 and CDR2 (germline): MDHEN, SYDVKM. The CDR3 extends over 14 amino acids. V was clipped by 6 bases and J by 0 bases; unmatched bases: 3. The CDR3 here is CASRERESTDTQYF. CDR3 coding DNA: TGTGCCAGCAGGGAGCGGGAAAGCACAGATACGCAGTATTTT.

This CDR3 is CASKQGGDNQPQHF. The CDR3, as DNA: TGCGCCAGTAAACAGGGTGGCGACAATCAGCCCCAGCATTTT. This chain uses TRBV5-1 with TRBJ1-5, with D possibly TRBD1 on 6 matching bases. Germline CDR1 is SGHRS and CDR2 is YFSETQ. The CDR3 consists of 14 residues. Trimming pared 8 bases from V and 3 bases from J, leaving 15 bases between.